This T cell receptor beta chain comes out of a study of blood T cell dynamics during melanoma immunotherapy. The assay was immunoSEQ multiplex PCR, and TCRdb's table has in-frame clones only and misses some. This repertoire shows 7,000 to 9,000 clones, roughly 80% found once; its top ten account for 16%. Time point: pre-treatment baseline. The CDR3 consists of 16 residues. In germline, CDR1 is LNHDA, CDR2 SQIVND (reference sequence). Trimming stripped 7 bases from V and 6 bases from J, with 22 bases between. The clonotype comes from a human donor with melanoma. Sample: blood, taken from a patient treated with checkpoint blockade. The V call is TRBV19, the J call TRBJ1-5; D possibly corresponds to TRBD1 (5 bases). The CDR3 here is CASTRDRGEVAQPQHF. The DNA for the CDR3 is TGTGCCAGTACGCGGGACCGTGGGGAGGTGGCTCAGCCCCAGCATTTT. Combining the CDR3 with reference TRBV19 and TRBJ1-5 gives the whole variable domain DGGITQSPKYLFRKEGQNVTLSCEQNLNHDAMYWYRQDPGQGLRLIYYSQIVNDFQKGDIAEGYSVSREKKESFPLTVTSAQKNPTAFYLCASTRDRGEVAQPQHFGDGTRLSIL.